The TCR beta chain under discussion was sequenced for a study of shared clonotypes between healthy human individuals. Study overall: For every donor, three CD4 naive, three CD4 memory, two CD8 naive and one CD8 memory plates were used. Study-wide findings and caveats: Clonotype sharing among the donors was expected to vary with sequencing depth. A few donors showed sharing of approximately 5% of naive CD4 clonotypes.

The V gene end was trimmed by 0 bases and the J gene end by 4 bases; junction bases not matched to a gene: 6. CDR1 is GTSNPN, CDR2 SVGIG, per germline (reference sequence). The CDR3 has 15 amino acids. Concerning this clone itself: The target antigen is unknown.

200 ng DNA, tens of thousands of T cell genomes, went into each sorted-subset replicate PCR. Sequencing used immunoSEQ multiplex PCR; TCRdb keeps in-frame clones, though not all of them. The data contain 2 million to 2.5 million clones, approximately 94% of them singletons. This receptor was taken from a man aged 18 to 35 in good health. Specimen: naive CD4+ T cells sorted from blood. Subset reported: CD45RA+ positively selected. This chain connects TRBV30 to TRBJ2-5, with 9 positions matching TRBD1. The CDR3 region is CAWSVRQGVGETQYF. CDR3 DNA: TGTGCCTGGAGTGTAAGACAGGGGGTAGGAGAGACCCAGTACTTC.